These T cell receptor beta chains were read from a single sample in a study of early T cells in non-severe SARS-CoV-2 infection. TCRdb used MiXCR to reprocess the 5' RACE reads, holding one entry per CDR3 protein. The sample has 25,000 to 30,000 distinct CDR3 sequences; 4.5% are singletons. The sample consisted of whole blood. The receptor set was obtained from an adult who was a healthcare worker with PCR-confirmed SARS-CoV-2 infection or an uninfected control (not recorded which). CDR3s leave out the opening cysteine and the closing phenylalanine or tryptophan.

CDR3aa: ASRTGTGAYEQY
v_gene: TRBV7-2
j_gene: TRBJ2-7

CDR3aa: SVGGRPGELF
v_gene: TRBV29-1
j_gene: TRBJ2-2

CDR3aa: ASRYDTGELF
v_gene: TRBV12-3/TRBV12-4
j_gene: TRBJ2-2

CDR3aa: ASRPGQGASIYEQY
v_gene: TRBV6-2/TRBV6-3
j_gene: TRBJ2-7

CDR3aa: ASIAGRTDTQY
v_gene: TRBV28
j_gene: TRBJ2-3

CDR3aa: ASADRGSHEQY
v_gene: TRBV11-2
j_gene: TRBJ2-7

CDR3aa: ASSSTGTSGGLF
v_gene: TRBV5-5
j_gene: TRBJ2-2

CDR3aa: AWSVKSSYNEQF
v_gene: TRBV30
j_gene: TRBJ2-1

CDR3aa: ASSPEVYSQETQY
v_gene: TRBV11-2
j_gene: TRBJ2-5

CDR3aa: ASSNRRASYGYT
v_gene: TRBV12-3/TRBV12-4
j_gene: TRBJ1-2

CDR3aa: ASSQEKSAGGANVLT
v_gene: TRBV3-1
j_gene: TRBJ2-6

CDR3aa: ASMGREQF
v_gene: TRBV2
j_gene: TRBJ2-1

CDR3aa: ASQPGSYEQY
v_gene: TRBV6-6
j_gene: TRBJ2-7

CDR3aa: ASRETSAGIQY
v_gene: TRBV2
j_gene: TRBJ2-4

CDR3aa: SAEARTSGVNEQF
v_gene: TRBV20-1
j_gene: TRBJ2-1

CDR3aa: YSTGGTNYGYT
v_gene: TRBV7-9
j_gene: TRBJ1-2

CDR3aa: ASSLSLALAKNIQY
v_gene: TRBV5-1
j_gene: TRBJ2-4

CDR3aa: SAFSPGQKQF
v_gene: TRBV20-1
j_gene: TRBJ2-1

CDR3aa: SVRSTGLRSGELF
v_gene: TRBV29-1
j_gene: TRBJ2-2

CDR3aa: ASSAQGVAAETQY
v_gene: TRBV19
j_gene: TRBJ2-5

CDR3aa: ASSLTTEVSYEQY
v_gene: TRBV11-2
j_gene: TRBJ2-7

CDR3aa: ASSLPTGGDEQF
v_gene: TRBV5-1
j_gene: TRBJ2-1

CDR3aa: ASSLVNEQF
v_gene: TRBV7-9
j_gene: TRBJ2-1

CDR3aa: ASSKLCWATEAF
v_gene: TRBV21-1
j_gene: TRBJ1-1

CDR3aa: SVRGGASGRNYNEQF
v_gene: TRBV29-1
j_gene: TRBJ2-1

CDR3aa: ASSSHTGANVLT
v_gene: TRBV28
j_gene: TRBJ2-6

CDR3aa: ASSVAWDSYGYT
v_gene: TRBV9
j_gene: TRBJ1-2

CDR3aa: ASSQGGSSANSPLH
v_gene: TRBV4-3
j_gene: TRBJ1-6

CDR3aa: ASSLSLSNQPQH
v_gene: TRBV12-3/TRBV12-4
j_gene: TRBJ1-5

CDR3aa: AIGESGTRTGEQY
v_gene: TRBV10-3
j_gene: TRBJ2-7

CDR3aa: SARDPNGNNEQF
v_gene: TRBV20-1
j_gene: TRBJ2-1